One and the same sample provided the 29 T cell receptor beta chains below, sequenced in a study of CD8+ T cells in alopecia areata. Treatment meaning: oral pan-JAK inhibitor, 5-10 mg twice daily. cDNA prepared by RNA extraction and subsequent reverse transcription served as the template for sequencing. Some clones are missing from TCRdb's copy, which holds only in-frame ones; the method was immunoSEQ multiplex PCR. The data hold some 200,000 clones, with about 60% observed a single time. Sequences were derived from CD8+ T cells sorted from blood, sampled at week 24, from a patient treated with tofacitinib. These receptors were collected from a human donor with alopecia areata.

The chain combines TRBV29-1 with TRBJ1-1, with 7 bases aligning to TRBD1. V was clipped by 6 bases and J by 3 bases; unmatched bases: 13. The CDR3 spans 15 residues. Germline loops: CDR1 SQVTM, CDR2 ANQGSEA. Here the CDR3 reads CSVKDRLGRYTEAFF. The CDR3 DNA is TGCAGCGTGAAGGACAGGTTGGGTAGGTACACTGAAGCTTTCTTT.

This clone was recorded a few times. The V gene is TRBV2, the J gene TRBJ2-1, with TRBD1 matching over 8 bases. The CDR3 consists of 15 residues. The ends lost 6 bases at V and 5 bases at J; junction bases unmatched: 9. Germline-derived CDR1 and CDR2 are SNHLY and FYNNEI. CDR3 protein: CASRTGTGQHNEQFF. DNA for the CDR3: TGTGCCAGCAGGACCGGGACAGGACAACACAATGAGCAGTTCTTC.

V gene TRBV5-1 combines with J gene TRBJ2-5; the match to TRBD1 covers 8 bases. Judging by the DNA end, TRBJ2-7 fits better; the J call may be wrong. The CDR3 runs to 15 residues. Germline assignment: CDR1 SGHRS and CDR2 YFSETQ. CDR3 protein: CASSLGQGPSYEQYF. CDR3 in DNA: TGCGCCAGCAGCTTGGGACAGGGGCCCTCCTACGAGCAGTACTTC.

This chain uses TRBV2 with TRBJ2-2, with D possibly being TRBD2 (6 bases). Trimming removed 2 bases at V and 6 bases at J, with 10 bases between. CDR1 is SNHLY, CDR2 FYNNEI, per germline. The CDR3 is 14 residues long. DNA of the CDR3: TGTGCCAGCAGTGAACCGTGGGGGGCCGGGGAGCTGTTTTTT. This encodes CASSEPWGAGELFF.

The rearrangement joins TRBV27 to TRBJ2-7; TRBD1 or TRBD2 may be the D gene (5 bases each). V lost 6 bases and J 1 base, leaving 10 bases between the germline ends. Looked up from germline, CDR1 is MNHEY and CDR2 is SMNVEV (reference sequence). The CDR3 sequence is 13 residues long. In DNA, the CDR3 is TGTGCCAGCAGCACTGGGGGTTCCTACGAGCAGTACTTC. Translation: CASSTGGSYEQYF.

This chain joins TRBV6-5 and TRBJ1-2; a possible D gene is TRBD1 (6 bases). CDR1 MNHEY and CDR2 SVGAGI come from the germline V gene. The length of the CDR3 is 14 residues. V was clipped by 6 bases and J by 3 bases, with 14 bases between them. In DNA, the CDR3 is TGTGCCAGCAGAGGACCTACAGGGTACTATGGCTACACCTTC. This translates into CASRGPTGYYGYTF.

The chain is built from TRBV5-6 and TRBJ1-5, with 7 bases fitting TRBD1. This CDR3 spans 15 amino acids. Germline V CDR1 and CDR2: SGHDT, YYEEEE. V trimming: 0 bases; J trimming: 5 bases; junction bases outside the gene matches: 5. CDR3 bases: TGTGCCAGCAGCTTGGCAGGGGGATGGGATCAGCCCCAGCATTTT. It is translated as CASSLAGGWDQPQHF.

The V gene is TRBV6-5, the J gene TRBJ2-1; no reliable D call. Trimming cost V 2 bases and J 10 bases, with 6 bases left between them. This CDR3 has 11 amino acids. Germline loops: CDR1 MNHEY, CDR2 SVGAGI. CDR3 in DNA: TGTGCCAGCAGTTACGGACCCGAGCAGTTCTTC. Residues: CASSYGPEQFF.

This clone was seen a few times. This chain's CDR3 is CASSDRRGGGRNTEAFF. CDR3 nucleotides: TGTGCCAGCAGTGACAGAAGAGGGGGCGGAAGGAACACTGAAGCTTTCTTT. The chain couples TRBV2 to TRBJ1-1; TRBD1 matches 7 bases. The CDR3 runs 17 residues. Germline CDR1 is SNHLY and CDR2 is FYNNEI. Trimming took 3 bases from V and 1 from J; bases not matched to a gene: 11.

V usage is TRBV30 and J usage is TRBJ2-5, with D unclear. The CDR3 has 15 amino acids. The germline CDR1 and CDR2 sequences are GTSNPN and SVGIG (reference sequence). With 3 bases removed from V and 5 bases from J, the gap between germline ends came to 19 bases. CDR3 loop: CAWRLEWSSQETQYF. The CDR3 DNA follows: TGTGCCTGGAGGTTGGAATGGTCATCCCAGGAGACCCAGTACTTC.

In DNA, the CDR3 is TGTGCCAGCAGCTTAGAACCGGCGAATGAGCAGTTCTTC. Translating it yields CASSLEPANEQFF. The chain uses TRBV13 and TRBJ2-1, with D unresolved. V gave up 1 base and J gave up 7 bases, with 8 bases separating them. The CDR3 runs to 13 residues. The germline CDR1 and CDR2 sequences are PRHDT and FYEKMQ (reference sequence).

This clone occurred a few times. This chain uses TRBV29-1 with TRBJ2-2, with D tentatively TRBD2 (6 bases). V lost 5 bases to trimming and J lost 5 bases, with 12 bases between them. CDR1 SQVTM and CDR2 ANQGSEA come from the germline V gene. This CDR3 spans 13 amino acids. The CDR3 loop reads CSVPRRETGELFF. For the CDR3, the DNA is TGCAGCGTTCCCAGGAGGGAAACCGGGGAGCTGTTTTTT.

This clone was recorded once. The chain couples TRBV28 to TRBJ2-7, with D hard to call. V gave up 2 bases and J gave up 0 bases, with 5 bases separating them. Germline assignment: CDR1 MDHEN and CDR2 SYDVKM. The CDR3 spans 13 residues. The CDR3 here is CASSLRSSYEQYF. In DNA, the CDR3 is TGTGCCAGCAGTTTACGGTCCTCCTACGAGCAGTACTTC.

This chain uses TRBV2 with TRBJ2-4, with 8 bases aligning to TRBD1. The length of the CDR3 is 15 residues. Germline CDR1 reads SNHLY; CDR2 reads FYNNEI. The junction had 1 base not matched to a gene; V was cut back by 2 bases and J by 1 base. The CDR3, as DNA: TGTGCCAGCAGTGAATACAGGGGGGCCAAAAACATTCAGTACTTC. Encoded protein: CASSEYRGAKNIQYF.

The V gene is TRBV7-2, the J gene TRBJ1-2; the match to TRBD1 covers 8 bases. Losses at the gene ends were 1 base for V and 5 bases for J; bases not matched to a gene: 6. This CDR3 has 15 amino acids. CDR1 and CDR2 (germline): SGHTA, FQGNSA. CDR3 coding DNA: TGTGCCAGCAGCTTAGTAGGGACAGGAAAGTATGGCTACACCTTC. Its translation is CASSLVGTGKYGYTF.

This chain's CDR3 is CASRGDNSYEQYF. CDR3 nucleotides: TGTGCCAGCAGGGGGGACAACTCCTACGAGCAGTACTTC. The rearrangement joins TRBV2 to TRBJ2-7; possibly TRBD1 for D (6 bases). Germline V gives CDR1 SNHLY, CDR2 FYNNEI. This CDR3 is built from 13 residues. The germline V and J ends were trimmed by 6 bases and 0 bases, with 9 bases remaining between them.

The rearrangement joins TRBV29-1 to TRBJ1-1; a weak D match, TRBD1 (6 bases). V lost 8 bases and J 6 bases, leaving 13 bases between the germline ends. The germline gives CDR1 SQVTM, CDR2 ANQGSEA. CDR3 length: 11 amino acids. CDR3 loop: CSTRGGPEAFF. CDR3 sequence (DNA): TGCAGCACCAGGGGAGGACCTGAAGCTTTCTTT.

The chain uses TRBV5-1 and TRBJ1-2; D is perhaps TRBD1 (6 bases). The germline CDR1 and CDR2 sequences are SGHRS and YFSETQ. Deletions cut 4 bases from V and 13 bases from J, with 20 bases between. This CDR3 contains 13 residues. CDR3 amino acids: CASSNYRTEGVTF. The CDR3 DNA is TGCGCCAGCAGCAATTACCGGACAGAAGGGGTCACCTTC.

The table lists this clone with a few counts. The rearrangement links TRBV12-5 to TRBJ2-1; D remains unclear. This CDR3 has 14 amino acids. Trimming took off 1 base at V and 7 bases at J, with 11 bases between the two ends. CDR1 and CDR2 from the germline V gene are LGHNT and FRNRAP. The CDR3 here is CASGLDYTGNEQFF. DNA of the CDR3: TGTGCTAGTGGTTTGGACTACACTGGGAATGAGCAGTTCTTC.

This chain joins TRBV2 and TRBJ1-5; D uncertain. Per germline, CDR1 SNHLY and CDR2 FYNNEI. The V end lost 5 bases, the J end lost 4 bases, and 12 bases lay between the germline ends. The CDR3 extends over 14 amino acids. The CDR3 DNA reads TGTGCCAGCAGTCGGGGAAAAACGAATCAGCCCCAGCATTTT. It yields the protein CASSRGKTNQPQHF.

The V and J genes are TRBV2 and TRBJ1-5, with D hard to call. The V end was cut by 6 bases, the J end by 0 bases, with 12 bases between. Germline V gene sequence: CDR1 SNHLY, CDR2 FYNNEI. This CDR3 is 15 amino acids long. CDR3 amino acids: CASRKRRDSNQPQHF. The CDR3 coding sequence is TGTGCCAGCAGGAAGAGACGGGATAGCAATCAGCCCCAGCATTTT.

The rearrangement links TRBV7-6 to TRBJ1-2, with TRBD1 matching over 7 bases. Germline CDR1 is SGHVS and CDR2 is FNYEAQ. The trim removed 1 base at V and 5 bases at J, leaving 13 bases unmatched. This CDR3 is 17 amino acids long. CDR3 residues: CASSLGHGDSALYGYTF. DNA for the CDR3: TGTGCCAGCAGCTTAGGCCACGGGGACAGTGCCTTGTATGGCTACACCTTC.

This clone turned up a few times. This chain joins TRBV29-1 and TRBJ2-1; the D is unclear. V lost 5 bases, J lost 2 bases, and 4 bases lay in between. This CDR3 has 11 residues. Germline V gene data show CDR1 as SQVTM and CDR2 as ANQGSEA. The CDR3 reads CSVFAYNEQFF. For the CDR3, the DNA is TGCAGCGTTTTCGCCTACAATGAGCAGTTCTTC.

The CDR3 sequence: CASSYSKGGEQYF. The CDR3 bases are TGTGCCAGCAGTTACTCTAAGGGGGGCGAGCAGTACTTC. The chain has TRBV6-5 and TRBJ2-7, with D perhaps matching TRBD1 or TRBD2 (6 bases each). V gave up 0 bases and J gave up 6 bases, with 9 bases separating them. Germline lookup yields CDR1 MNHEY and CDR2 SVGAGI. The CDR3 consists of 13 residues.

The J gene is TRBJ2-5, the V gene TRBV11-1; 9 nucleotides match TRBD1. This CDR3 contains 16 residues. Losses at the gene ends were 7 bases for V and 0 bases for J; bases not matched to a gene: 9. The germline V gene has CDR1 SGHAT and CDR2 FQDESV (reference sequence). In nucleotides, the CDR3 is TGTGCCAGCATCGGACAGGGGATGGGGAACCAAGAGACCCAGTACTTC. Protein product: CASIGQGMGNQETQYF.

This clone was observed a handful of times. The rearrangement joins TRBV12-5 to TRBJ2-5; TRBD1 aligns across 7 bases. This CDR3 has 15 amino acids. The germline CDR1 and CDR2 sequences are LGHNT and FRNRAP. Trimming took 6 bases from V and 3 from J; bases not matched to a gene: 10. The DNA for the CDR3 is TGTGCTAGTGGCCACCTAGGGGGCCTTAAAGAGACCCAGTACTTC. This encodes CASGHLGGLKETQYF.

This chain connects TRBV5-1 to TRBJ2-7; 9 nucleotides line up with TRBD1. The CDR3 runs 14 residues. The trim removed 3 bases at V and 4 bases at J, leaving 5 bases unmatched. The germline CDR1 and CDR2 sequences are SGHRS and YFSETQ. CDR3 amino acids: CASSYGTGTYEQYF. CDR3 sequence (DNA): TGCGCCAGCAGCTACGGGACAGGGACATACGAGCAGTACTTC.

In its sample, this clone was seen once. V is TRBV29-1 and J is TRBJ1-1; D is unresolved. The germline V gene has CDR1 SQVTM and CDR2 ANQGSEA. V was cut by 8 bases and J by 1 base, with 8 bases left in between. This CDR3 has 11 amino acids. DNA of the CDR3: TGCAGCTTCGGGCAGAACACTGAAGCTTTCTTT. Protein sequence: CSFGQNTEAFF.

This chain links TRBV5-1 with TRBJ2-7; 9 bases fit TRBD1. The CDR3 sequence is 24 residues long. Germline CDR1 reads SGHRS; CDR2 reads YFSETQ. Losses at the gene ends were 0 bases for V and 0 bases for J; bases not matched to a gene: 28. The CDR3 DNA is TGCGCCAGCAGCTTGGATCCTGTGGACGCTTTCCGTACTGTCTGGGACAGGGACTCCTACGAGCAGTACTTC. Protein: CASSLDPVDAFRTVWDRDSYEQYF.